This T cell receptor (beta chain) is from a study of T-cell reconstitution after alpha-beta-depleted transplantation in children. This clonotype was seen many times. Its antigen remains unidentified. Trimming stripped 0 bases from V and 4 bases from J, with 12 bases between. The CDR3 totals 15 residues. Germline V gives CDR1 LGHNA, CDR2 YNFKEQ. Findings of the study overall: Surviving recipient T cells and thymic progenitors produced the high day-60 TCRbeta diversity seen in some patients. Several hundred expanded graft clones reportedly supplied alpha-beta T cells about two months after transplant. One year after transplant, T-cell counts and diversity came mostly from newly produced T cells.

As it was prepared, the TCRbeta library received unique molecular identifiers. TCRdb re-called the PCR reads through MiXCR, storing one row per CDR3 protein. The sample yields 200,000 to 250,000 distinct CDR3 sequences, over 20% seen once. This TCR came from a girl aged 2-10 years with Fanconi anemia, due to receive a stem cell transplant. The chain recombines TRBV4-2 with TRBJ2-5, with no clear D. The sequences come from PBMCs, collected before TCRalphabeta/CD19-depleted stem cell transplant. DNA for the CDR3: TGTGCCAGCAGCCAAGATGGTAGTCCCGGAGAGACCCAGTACTTC. Translated: CASSQDGSPGETQYF.